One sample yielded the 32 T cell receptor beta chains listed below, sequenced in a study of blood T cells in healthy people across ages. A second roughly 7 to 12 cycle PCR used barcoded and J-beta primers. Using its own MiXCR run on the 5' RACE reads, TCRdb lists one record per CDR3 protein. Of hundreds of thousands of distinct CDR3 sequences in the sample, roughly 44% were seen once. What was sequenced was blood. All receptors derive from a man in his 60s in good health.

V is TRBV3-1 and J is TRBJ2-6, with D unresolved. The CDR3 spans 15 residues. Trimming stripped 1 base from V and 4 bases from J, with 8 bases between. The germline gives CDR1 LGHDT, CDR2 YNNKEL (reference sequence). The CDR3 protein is CASSQGRIGANVLTF. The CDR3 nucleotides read TGTGCCAGCAGCCAAGGGCGGATAGGGGCCAACGTCCTGACTTTC.

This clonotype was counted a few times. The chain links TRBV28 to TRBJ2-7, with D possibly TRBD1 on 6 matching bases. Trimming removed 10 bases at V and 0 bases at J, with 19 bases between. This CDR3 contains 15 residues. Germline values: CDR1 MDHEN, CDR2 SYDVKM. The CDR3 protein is CATGFWGRSSYEQYF. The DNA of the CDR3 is TGTGCCACCGGTTTTTGGGGGCGCAGCTCCTACGAGCAGTACTTC.

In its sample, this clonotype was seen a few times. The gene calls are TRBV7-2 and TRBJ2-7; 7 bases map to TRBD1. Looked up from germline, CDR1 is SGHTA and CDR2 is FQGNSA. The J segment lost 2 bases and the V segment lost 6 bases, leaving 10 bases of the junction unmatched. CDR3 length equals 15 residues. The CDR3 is CASSGDRSLTYEQYF. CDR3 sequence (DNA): TGTGCCAGCAGTGGGGACAGAAGCTTAACCTACGAGCAGTACTTC.

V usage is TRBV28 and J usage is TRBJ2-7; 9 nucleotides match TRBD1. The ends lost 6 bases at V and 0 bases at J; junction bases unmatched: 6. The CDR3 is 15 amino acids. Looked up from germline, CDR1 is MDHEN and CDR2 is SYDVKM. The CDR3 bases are TGTGCCAGCAGAACGACAGGGGGGAGCTCCTACGAGCAGTACTTC. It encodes CASRTTGGSSYEQYF. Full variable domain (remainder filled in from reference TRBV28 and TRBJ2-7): DVKVTQSSRYLVKRTGEKVFLECVQDMDHENMFWYRQDPGLGLRLIYFSYDVKMKEKGDIPEGYSVSREKKERFSLILESASTNQTSMYLCASRTTGGSSYEQYFGPGTRLTVT.

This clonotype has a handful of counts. The CDR3 sequence is CASSLGRQGVAEAFF. For the CDR3, the DNA is TGTGCCAGCAGTTTGGGAAGACAGGGCGTCGCCGAAGCTTTCTTT. J is TRBJ1-1 and V is TRBV12-3 or TRBV12-4; 7 bases match TRBD1. The CDR3 runs 15 residues. V lost 3 bases, J lost 8 bases, and 12 bases stayed unmatched.

CDR3 coding DNA: TGTGCCAGTACACAGGGATTTGATAATTCACCCCTCCACTTT. Its protein is CASTQGFDNSPLHF. The rearrangement joins TRBV3-1 to TRBJ1-6, with D maybe TRBD1 (6 bases). The CDR3 length is 14 residues. Germline V gene data show CDR1 as LGHDT and CDR2 as YNNKEL (reference sequence). With 9 bases removed from V and 5 bases from J, the gap between germline ends came to 14 bases.

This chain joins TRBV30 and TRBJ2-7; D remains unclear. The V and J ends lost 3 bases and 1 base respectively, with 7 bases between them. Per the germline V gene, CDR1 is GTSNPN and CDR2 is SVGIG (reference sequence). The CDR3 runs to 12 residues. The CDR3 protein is CAWSSQSYEQYF. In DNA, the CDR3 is TGTGCCTGGAGCAGTCAGTCCTACGAGCAGTACTTC.

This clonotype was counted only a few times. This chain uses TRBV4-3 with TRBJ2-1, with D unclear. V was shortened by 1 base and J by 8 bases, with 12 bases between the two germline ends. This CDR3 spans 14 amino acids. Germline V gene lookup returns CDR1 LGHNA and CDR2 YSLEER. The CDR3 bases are TGCGCCAGCAGCCAAGGCTCGGCCGACGATGAGCAGTTCTTC. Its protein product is CASSQGSADDEQFF.

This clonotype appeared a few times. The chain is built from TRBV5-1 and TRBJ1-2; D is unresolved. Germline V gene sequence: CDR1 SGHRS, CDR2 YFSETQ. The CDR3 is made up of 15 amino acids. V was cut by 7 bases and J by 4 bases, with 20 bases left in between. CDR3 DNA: TGCGCCAGCCAACCCCAAGGCGGACCCCTCTATGGCTACACCTTC. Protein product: CASQPQGGPLYGYTF.

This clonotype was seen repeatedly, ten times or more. The CDR3 protein is CASSQAGRETQYF. The CDR3 coding sequence is TGCGCCAGCAGCCAAGCCGGCAGGGAAACGCAGTATTTT. The V call is TRBV4-3, the J call TRBJ2-5; maybe TRBD1 (5 bases). The end of the DNA aligns better with TRBJ2-3, so the J call may be wrong. Germline CDR1 LGHNA, CDR2 YSLEER. The CDR3 has 13 amino acids.

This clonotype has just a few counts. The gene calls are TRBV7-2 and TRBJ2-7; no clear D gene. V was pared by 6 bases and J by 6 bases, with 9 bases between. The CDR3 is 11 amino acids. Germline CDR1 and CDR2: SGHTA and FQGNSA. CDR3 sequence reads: CASRGTVEQYF. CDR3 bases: TGTGCCAGCAGGGGCACGGTCGAGCAGTACTTC.

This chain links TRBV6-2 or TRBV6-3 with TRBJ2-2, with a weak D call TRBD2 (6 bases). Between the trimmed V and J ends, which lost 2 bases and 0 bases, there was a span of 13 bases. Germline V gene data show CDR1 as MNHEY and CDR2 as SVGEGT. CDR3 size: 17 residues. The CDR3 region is CASSYPMGGSNTGELFF. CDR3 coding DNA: TGTGCCAGCAGTTACCCGATGGGGGGATCGAACACCGGGGAGCTGTTTTTT.

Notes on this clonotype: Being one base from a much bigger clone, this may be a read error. This CDR3 is CASARPQETQYF. The CDR3 DNA sequence: TGTGCCAGTGCCAGACCTCAAGAGACCCAGTACTTC. The chain couples TRBV27 to TRBJ2-5; D unresolved. The germline V and J ends were trimmed by 9 bases and 2 bases, with 10 bases remaining between them. Germline lookup yields CDR1 MNHEY and CDR2 SMNVEV (reference sequence). The CDR3 has 12 amino acids.

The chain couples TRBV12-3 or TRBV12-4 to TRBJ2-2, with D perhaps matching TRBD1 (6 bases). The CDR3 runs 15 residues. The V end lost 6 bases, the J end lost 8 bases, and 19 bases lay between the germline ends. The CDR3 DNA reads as TGTGCCAGCAGAGACCTGACAGGTTCTGAAGGGGAGCTGTTTTTT. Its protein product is CASRDLTGSEGELFF.

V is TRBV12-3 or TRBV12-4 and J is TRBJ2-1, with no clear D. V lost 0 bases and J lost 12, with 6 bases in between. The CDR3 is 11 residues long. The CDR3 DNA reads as TGTGCCAGCAGTTTAGCGTTGTTGCAGTTCTTC. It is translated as CASSLALLQFF.

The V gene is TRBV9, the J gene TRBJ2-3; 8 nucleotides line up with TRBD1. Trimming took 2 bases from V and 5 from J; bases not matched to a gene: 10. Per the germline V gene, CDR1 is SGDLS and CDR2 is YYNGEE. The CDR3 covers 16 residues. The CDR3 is CASSVGQGSPLDTQYF. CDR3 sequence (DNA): TGTGCCAGCAGCGTCGGACAGGGCTCCCCTTTAGATACGCAGTATTTT.

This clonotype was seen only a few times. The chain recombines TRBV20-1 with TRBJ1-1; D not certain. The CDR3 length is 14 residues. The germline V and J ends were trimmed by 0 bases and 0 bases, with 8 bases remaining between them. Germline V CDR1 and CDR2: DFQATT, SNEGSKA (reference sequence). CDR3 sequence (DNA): TGCAGTGCTAGAGATATGGTCATGAACACTGAAGCTTTCTTT. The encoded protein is CSARDMVMNTEAFF.

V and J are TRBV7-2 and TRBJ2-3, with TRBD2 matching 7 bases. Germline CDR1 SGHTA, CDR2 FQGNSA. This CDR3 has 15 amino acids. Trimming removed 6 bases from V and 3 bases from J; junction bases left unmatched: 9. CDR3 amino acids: CASSTGTILTDTQYF. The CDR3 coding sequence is TGTGCCAGCAGTACCGGGACTATCCTTACAGATACGCAGTATTTT.

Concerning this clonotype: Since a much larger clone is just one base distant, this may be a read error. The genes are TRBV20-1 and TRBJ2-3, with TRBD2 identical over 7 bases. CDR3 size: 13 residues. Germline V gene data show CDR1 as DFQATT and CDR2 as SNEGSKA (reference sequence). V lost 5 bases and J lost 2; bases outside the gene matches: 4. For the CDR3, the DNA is TGCAGTGCTGGCCGGGGGGACACAGATACGCAGTATTTT. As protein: CSAGRGDTDTQYF.

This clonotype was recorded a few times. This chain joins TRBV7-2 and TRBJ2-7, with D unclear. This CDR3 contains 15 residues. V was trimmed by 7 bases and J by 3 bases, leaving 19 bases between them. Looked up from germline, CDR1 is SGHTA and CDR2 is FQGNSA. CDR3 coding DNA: TGTGCCAGCACAATCTCCCATTCAAGTAACTACGAGCAGTACTTC. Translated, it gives CASTISHSSNYEQYF.

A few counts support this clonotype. CDR3 bases: TGTGCCAGCAGCTCCTCCAGCACTGAAGCTTTCTTT. Its protein is CASSSSSTEAFF. This chain links TRBV5-5 with TRBJ1-1; D is ambiguous. V was trimmed by 3 bases and J by 4 bases, leaving 7 bases between them. Germline loops: CDR1 SGHKS, CDR2 YYEKEE (reference sequence). This CDR3 is 12 amino acids long.

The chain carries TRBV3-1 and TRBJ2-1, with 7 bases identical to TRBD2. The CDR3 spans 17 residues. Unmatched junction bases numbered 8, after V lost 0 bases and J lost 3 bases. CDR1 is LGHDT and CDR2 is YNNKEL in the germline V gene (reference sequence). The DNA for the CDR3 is TGTGCCAGCAGCCAAGATACCGGGCCTAGCGGCTACAATGAGCAGTTCTTC. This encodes CASSQDTGPSGYNEQFF.

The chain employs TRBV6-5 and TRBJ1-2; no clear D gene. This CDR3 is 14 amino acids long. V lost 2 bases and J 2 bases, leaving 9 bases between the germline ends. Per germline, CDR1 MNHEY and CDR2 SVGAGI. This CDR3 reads CASSYPSGNYGYTF. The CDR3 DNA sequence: TGTGCCAGCAGTTACCCTTCGGGGAACTATGGCTACACCTTC.

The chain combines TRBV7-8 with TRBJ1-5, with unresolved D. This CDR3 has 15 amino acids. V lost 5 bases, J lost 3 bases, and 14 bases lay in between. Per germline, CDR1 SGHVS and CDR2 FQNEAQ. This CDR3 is CASSPRQASNQPQHF. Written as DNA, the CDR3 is TGTGCCAGCAGCCCTAGGCAGGCGTCCAATCAGCCCCAGCATTTT. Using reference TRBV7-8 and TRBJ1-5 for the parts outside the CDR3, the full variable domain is GAGVSQSPRYKVAKRGQDVALRCDPISGHVSLFWYQQALGQGPEFLTYFQNEAQLDKSGLPSDRFFAERPEGSVSTLKIQRTQQEDSAVYLCASSPRQASNQPQHFGDGTRLSIL.

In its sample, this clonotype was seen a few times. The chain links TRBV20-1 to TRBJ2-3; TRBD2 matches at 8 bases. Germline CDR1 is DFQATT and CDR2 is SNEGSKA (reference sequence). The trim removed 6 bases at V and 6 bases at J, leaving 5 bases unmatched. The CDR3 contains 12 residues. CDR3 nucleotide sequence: TGCAGTGCGTATCGGACTAGCGATACGCAGTATTTT. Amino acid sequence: CSAYRTSDTQYF.

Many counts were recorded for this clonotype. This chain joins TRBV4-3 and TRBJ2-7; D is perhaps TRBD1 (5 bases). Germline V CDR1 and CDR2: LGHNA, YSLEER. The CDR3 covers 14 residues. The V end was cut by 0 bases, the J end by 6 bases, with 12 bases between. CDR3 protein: CASSQDWAGREQYF. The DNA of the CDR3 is TGCGCCAGCAGCCAAGATTGGGCAGGGCGCGAGCAGTACTTC.

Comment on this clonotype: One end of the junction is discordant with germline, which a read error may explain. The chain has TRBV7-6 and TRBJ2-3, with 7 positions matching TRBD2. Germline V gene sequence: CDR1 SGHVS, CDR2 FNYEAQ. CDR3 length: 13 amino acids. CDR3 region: CASSSLAADPQYF. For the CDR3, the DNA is TGTGCCAGCAGCTCCCTAGCGGCAGATCCGCAGTATTTT.

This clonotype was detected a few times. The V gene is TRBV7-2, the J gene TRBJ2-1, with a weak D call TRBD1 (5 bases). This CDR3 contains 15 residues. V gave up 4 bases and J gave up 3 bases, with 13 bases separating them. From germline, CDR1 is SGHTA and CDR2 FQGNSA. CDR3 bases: TGTGCCAGCAGCTCCCTGGGAAGGGGCTACAATGAGCAGTTCTTC. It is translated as CASSSLGRGYNEQFF.

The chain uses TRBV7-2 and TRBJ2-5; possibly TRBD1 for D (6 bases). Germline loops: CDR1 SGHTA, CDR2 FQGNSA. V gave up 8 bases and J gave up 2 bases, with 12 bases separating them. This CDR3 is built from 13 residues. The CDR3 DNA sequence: TGTGCCAGCGGGGGCGGACAGCAAGAGACCCAGTACTTC. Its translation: CASGGGQQETQYF.

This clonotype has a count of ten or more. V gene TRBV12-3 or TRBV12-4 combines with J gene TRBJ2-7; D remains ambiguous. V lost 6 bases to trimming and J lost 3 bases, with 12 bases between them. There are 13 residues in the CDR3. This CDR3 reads CASSPGLGYEQYF. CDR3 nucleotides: TGTGCCAGCAGCCCCGGGCTTGGCTACGAGCAGTACTTC.

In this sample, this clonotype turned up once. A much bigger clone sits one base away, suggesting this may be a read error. CDR3 sequence: CASSTTGFNQPQHF. The CDR3 coding sequence is TGTGCCAGCAGCACTACAGGGTTCAATCAGCCCCAGCATTTT. The V and J genes are TRBV7-2 and TRBJ1-5, with a weak D call TRBD1 (6 bases). This CDR3 comprises 14 residues. Trimming cost V 5 bases and J 3 bases, with 11 bases left between them. Looked up from germline, CDR1 is SGHTA and CDR2 is FQGNSA. The entire variable domain, with the rest obtained from reference TRBV7-2 and TRBJ1-5, is as follows: GAGVSQSPSNKVTEKGKDVELRCDPISGHTALYWYRQSLGQGLEFLIYFQGNSAPDKSGLPSDRFSAERTGGSVSTLTIQRTQQEDSAVYLCASSTTGFNQPQHFGDGTRLSIL.

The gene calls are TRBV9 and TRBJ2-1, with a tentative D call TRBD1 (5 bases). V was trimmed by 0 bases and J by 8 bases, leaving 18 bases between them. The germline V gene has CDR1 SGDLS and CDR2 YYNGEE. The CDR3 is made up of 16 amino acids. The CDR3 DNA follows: TGTGCCAGCAGCGTAGGTGTGGGGCAAATATACTATGAGCAGTTCTTC. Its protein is CASSVGVGQIYYEQFF.